This passage covers 27 T cell receptor beta chains from one sample sequenced in a study of vaccination and CD4 T cells after COVID-19. These receptors have no known antigen. The Oncomine TCR Beta short-read assay was what sequenced the DNA obtained from cultured CD4+ T cells. TCRdb called the PCR reads again in MiXCR, with one record for every CDR3 protein. Of approximately 23,000 distinct CDR3 sequences listed, around half were seen once; the top ten hold 28%. Treatment in this sample: roughly 10-day PBMC culture with coronavirus spike peptide pools or control peptides (ViraFEST assay). Sequencing was performed on CD4+ T cells from blood, cultured in vitro, taken before SARS-CoV-2 vaccination. Source of these receptors: a human donor who received a COVID-19 vaccine.

The chain is built from TRBV12-3 or TRBV12-4 and TRBJ2-5; either TRBD1 or TRBD2 may supply D (6 bases each). V shed 7 bases and J shed 2 bases, with 20 bases lying between them. The CDR3 totals 16 residues. In DNA form, the CDR3 reads TGTGCCAGCACCCTCTTGACTGGAGGGACACAAGAGACCCAGTACTTC. Residues: CASTLLTGGTQETQYF.

This clonotype has a handful of counts. The rearrangement joins TRBV6-5 to TRBJ1-6; 8 bases line up with TRBD1. V lost 2 bases, J lost 3 bases, and 0 bases stayed unmatched. The V gene's germline CDR1 is MNHEY and CDR2 SVGAGI. The CDR3 has 15 residues. The CDR3 coding sequence is TGTGCCAGCAGTTACGACAGGGGCTATAATTCACCCCTCCACTTT. Residues: CASSYDRGYNSPLHF.

This clonotype was observed a few times. The chain couples TRBV20-1 to TRBJ2-5, with TRBD2 matching 7 bases. Germline loops: CDR1 DFQATT, CDR2 SNEGSKA (reference sequence). This CDR3 is 12 amino acids long. Trimming cost V 3 bases and J 5 bases; bases outside gene matches: 3. The CDR3 loop is CSASSGAETQYF. CDR3 bases: TGCAGTGCTAGCAGCGGGGCGGAGACCCAGTACTTC.

J is TRBJ1-2 and V is TRBV19, with D perhaps matching TRBD1 (5 bases). The CDR3 is 15 amino acids. The germline V gene has CDR1 LNHDA and CDR2 SQIVND (reference sequence). The ends were cut back, 6 bases at V and 4 bases at J, with 18 bases in the middle. Written as DNA, the CDR3 is TGTGCCAGTAGCTCGCGAGGGGCGGGCAGCTATGGCTACACCTTC. Encoded protein: CASSSRGAGSYGYTF.

This clonotype was observed once. V usage is TRBV30 and J usage is TRBJ1-6; 7 nucleotides match TRBD1. Germline V gene data show CDR1 as GTSNPN and CDR2 as SVGIG (reference sequence). This CDR3 has 14 residues. The V and J ends lost 4 bases and 8 bases, in that order; junction bases with no gene match: 8. CDR3 loop: CAWKPTGIDSPLHF. The CDR3 nucleotides are TGTGCCTGGAAACCGACAGGGATTGATTCACCCCTCCACTTT.

The chain employs TRBV20-1 and TRBJ1-6; D gene uncertain. This CDR3 comprises 15 residues. V lost 0 bases to trimming and J lost 10 bases, with 16 bases between them. Germline values: CDR1 DFQATT, CDR2 SNEGSKA (reference sequence). The CDR3 DNA sequence: TGCAGTGCTAGAGATCCCGCAGGACTTGGATCACCCCTCCACTTT. Its translation: CSARDPAGLGSPLHF.

The CDR3 here is CATSGGQKFTDTQYF. CDR3 coding DNA: TGTGCCACCAGTGGTGGCCAGAAATTCACAGATACGCAGTATTTT. This sequence joins TRBV24-1 and TRBJ2-3; no clear D. This CDR3 is 15 amino acids long. V was cut by 5 bases and J by 2 bases, with 13 bases left in between. Germline V CDR1 and CDR2: KGHDR, SFDVKD.

The chain recombines TRBV19 with TRBJ1-6; the match to TRBD1 covers 9 bases. Germline CDR1 reads LNHDA; CDR2 reads SQIVND (reference sequence). Trimming cost V 7 bases and J 7 bases; bases outside gene matches: 8. This CDR3 has 15 amino acids. The chain's CDR3 is CASTSGTGRNSPLHF. CDR3 nucleotide sequence: TGTGCCAGTACCTCCGGGACAGGGCGGAATTCACCCCTCCACTTT.

The count of this clonotype is one. The chain links TRBV2 to TRBJ2-7, with 10 bases identical to TRBD2. The V segment lost 7 bases and the J segment 3 bases; nucleotides outside the gene matches: 6. The CDR3 consists of 14 residues. Per the germline V gene, CDR1 is SNHLY and CDR2 is FYNNEI. The CDR3 region has the DNA TGTGCCAGCAACCCTAGCGGGGGCCGCTACGAGCAGTACTTC. It is translated as CASNPSGGRYEQYF.

The V and J genes are TRBV30 and TRBJ1-1; D is unclear. From germline, CDR1 is GTSNPN and CDR2 SVGIG (reference sequence). CDR3 length: 14 residues. Trimming shortened V by 0 bases and J by 5 bases, and 13 bases separated the two germline ends. The CDR3 region has the DNA TGTGCCTGGAGTGTACCGGGGATCGAGACTGAAGCTTTCTTT. It yields the protein CAWSVPGIETEAFF. Using reference TRBV30 and TRBJ1-1 for the parts outside the CDR3, the full variable domain is SQTIHQWPATLVQPVGSPLSLECTVEGTSNPNLYWYRQAAGRGLQLLFYSVGIGQISSEVPQNLSASRPQDRQFILSSKKLLLSDSGFYLCAWSVPGIETEAFFGQGTRLTVV.

In nucleotides, the CDR3 is TGTGCCTGGAGTGGGACTAGCGGGGGGGAGACCCAGTACTTC. This gives the protein CAWSGTSGGETQYF. This sequence joins TRBV30 and TRBJ2-5, with 14 bases fitting TRBD2. The V gene's germline CDR1 is GTSNPN and CDR2 SVGIG (reference sequence). V trimming: 1 base; J trimming: 5 bases; junction bases outside the gene matches: 0. There are 14 residues in the CDR3.

The rearrangement links TRBV11-2 to TRBJ2-5, with D hard to call. Germline V lookup: CDR1 SGHAT, CDR2 FQNNGV. The CDR3 runs to 16 residues. Trimming took 5 bases from V and 4 from J, leaving 20 bases between them. Here the CDR3 reads CASSQIRPAWGETQYF. The CDR3 coding sequence is TGTGCCAGCAGCCAGATTAGGCCAGCATGGGGAGAGACCCAGTACTTC.

This clonotype occurred a few times. The chain couples TRBV6-1 to TRBJ1-2; no definite D call. Between the trimmed V and J ends, which lost 1 base and 0 bases, there was a span of 9 bases. Germline assignment: CDR1 MNHNS and CDR2 SASEGT. The CDR3 contains 15 residues. The CDR3 spells CASSEGGSPNYGYTF. In DNA, the CDR3 is TGTGCCAGCAGTGAAGGCGGGAGTCCTAACTATGGCTACACCTTC.

J is TRBJ1-3 and V is TRBV5-6, with a weak D call TRBD1 (5 bases). Trimming stripped 1 base from V and 0 bases from J, with 8 bases between. Germline V CDR1 and CDR2: SGHDT, YYEEEE. CDR3 length: 15 amino acids. CDR3 sequence reads: CASSLPQGSGNTIYF. CDR3 sequence (DNA): TGTGCCAGCAGCTTGCCCCAGGGCTCTGGAAACACCATATATTTT.

In this sample, this clonotype turned up a few times. The junction departs from the called germline gene at one end, perhaps through a read error. The J gene is TRBJ2-5, the V gene TRBV5-3; 7 bases are a match to TRBD2. TRBV5-3 is sorted into the ORF group, with uncertain function. The CDR3 extends over 16 amino acids. Written as DNA, the CDR3 is TGTGCCAGCAGCTTGGTATCCTGGGCGGGGGAAGAGACCCAGTACTTC. This sequence encodes CASSLVSWAGEETQYF.

This clonotype was seen a few times. The J gene is TRBJ2-5, the V gene TRBV5-4; D perhaps matches TRBD1 (6 bases). CDR1 and CDR2 (germline): SGHNT, YYREEE (reference sequence). The V end lost 0 bases, the J end lost 4 bases, and 13 bases lay between the germline ends. This CDR3 is built from 15 residues. CDR3: CASSLGGHPGETQYF. CDR3 bases: TGTGCCAGCAGCTTGGGGGGACACCCAGGAGAGACCCAGTACTTC.

V is TRBV9 and J is TRBJ2-3; D gene uncertain. Germline lookup yields CDR1 SGDLS and CDR2 YYNGEE. This CDR3 is 14 amino acids long. V lost 0 bases and J lost 4, with 9 bases in between. The CDR3 sequence: CASSVGPDADTQYF. DNA of the CDR3: TGTGCCAGCAGCGTAGGACCAGACGCAGATACGCAGTATTTT.

This clonotype was detected only once. The J gene is TRBJ2-5, the V gene TRBV20-1; possibly TRBD2 for D (6 bases). The germline V gene has CDR1 DFQATT and CDR2 SNEGSKA (reference sequence). V shed 4 bases and J shed 1 base, with 10 bases lying between them. CDR3 length: 13 amino acids. CDR3 in DNA: TGCAGTGCTATAACCGGGGGCCAAGAGACCCAGTACTTC. Protein product: CSAITGGQETQYF.

The J gene is TRBJ1-2, the V gene TRBV5-4; 7 bases align to TRBD1. Per germline, CDR1 SGHNT and CDR2 YYREEE (reference sequence). V shed 0 bases and J 7 bases; nucleotides not matched to a gene: 6. This CDR3 has 14 residues. DNA of the CDR3: TGTGCCAGCAGCTTGGGACAGGGCGCGGGTGGCTACACCTTC. This sequence encodes CASSLGQGAGGYTF.

This clonotype appeared a few times. The genes are TRBV25-1 and TRBJ2-5; 9 bases are a match to TRBD2. The trim removed 5 bases at V and 4 bases at J, leaving 8 bases unmatched. Germline V CDR1 and CDR2: MGHDK, SYGVNS. CDR3 length: 15 residues. In nucleotides, the CDR3 is TGTGCCAGCAGTCCCCTCGCGGGGGGGGGAGAGACCCAGTACTTC. It translates to CASSPLAGGGETQYF.

This clonotype was observed a few times. The gene calls are TRBV29-1 and TRBJ2-5; D unresolved. V lost 4 bases to trimming and J lost 7 bases, with 13 bases between them. CDR1 and CDR2 (germline): SQVTM, ANQGSEA. The CDR3 is 12 amino acids. In DNA form, the CDR3 reads TGCAGCGTTGGAACGGTGTCCGGGACCCAGTACTTC. Its translation is CSVGTVSGTQYF.

J is TRBJ2-5 and V is TRBV7-7; no clear D gene. The ends were cut back, 0 bases at V and 1 base at J, with 9 bases in the middle. This CDR3 is 15 amino acids long. Germline loops: CDR1 SSHAT, CDR2 FNYEAQ (reference sequence). CDR3 nucleotides: TGTGCCAGCAGCTTAGCGACAACAGCCCAAGAGACCCAGTACTTC. It codes for CASSLATTAQETQYF.

Only a few counts were recorded for this clonotype. The V gene is TRBV5-1, the J gene TRBJ2-3, with TRBD2 matching 13 bases. This CDR3 comprises 17 residues. J lost 4 bases, V lost 0 bases, and 5 bases had no gene match. Germline CDR1 is SGHRS and CDR2 is YFSETQ. CDR3 sequence (DNA): TGCGCCAGCAGCTTGGGACTAGCGGGGGGATTGTCAGATACGCAGTATTTT. It yields the protein CASSLGLAGGLSDTQYF. The whole variable domain, remainder taken from reference TRBV5-1 and TRBJ2-3, is KAGVTQTPRYLIKTRGQQVTLSCSPISGHRSVSWYQQTPGQGLQFLFEYFSETQRNKGNFPGRFSGRQFSNSRSEMNVSTLELGDSALYLCASSLGLAGGLSDTQYFGPGTRLTVL.

The chain combines TRBV12-3 or TRBV12-4 with TRBJ1-3; D not certain. CDR3 length: 16 residues. V was pared by 2 bases and J by 5 bases, with 16 bases between. Here the CDR3 DNA reads TGTGCCAGCAGTTTAATGAGAGGGAGCATCCGAAACACCATATATTTT. Amino acid sequence: CASSLMRGSIRNTIYF.

The chain uses TRBV24-1 and TRBJ2-4; TRBD2 might be the D (6 bases). Germline loops: CDR1 KGHDR, CDR2 SFDVKD. This CDR3 spans 14 amino acids. The V gene lost 5 bases and the J gene lost 3 bases, with 10 bases spanning the gap. The CDR3 loop is CATSAGDGKNIQYF. The CDR3 DNA reads as TGTGCCACCAGTGCGGGGGACGGCAAAAACATTCAGTACTTC.

This clonotype was detected only once. This chain connects TRBV18 to TRBJ1-1; D is ambiguous. Germline assignment: CDR1 KGHSH and CDR2 LQKENI. Between the trimmed V and J ends, which lost 3 bases and 7 bases, there was a span of 12 bases. CDR3 size: 13 residues. The chain's CDR3 is CASSPVGEDEAFF. The CDR3 DNA follows: TGTGCCAGCTCACCTGTTGGGGAGGATGAAGCTTTCTTT.

V usage is TRBV6-1 and J usage is TRBJ2-7; no clear D gene. This CDR3 is 11 amino acids long. Trimming removed 0 bases from V and 3 bases from J, with 0 bases in between. The germline V gene encodes CDR1 MNHNS and CDR2 SASEGT. Written as DNA, the CDR3 is TGTGCCAGCAGTGAAGCCTACGAGCAGTACTTC. Amino acids: CASSEAYEQYF.